The sequence of this T cell receptor beta chain was determined in a study of blood T cell repertoires in COVID-19. Study-wide context: Italy, Spain and the United States were the sources of the convalescent and acute COVID-19 samples.

This CDR3 is 19 amino acids long. Germline CDR1 reads MDHEN; CDR2 reads SYDVKM. Trimming pared 4 bases from V and 0 bases from J, leaving 23 bases between. This clone was observed once. Using immunoSEQ multiplex PCR, the repertoire was profiled, and TCRdb retains in-frame clones only, with some absent. This sample has about 80,000 clones, with around 80% found just once. The gene calls are TRBV28 and TRBJ2-3; a possible D gene is TRBD2 (6 bases). Sequenced: peripheral blood. The sequence came from a human donor in a cohort sampled during active COVID-19. CDR3 loop: CASSSLLTWGESSTDTQYF. As DNA, the CDR3 is TGTGCCAGCAGTTCCCTCCTCACGTGGGGGGAGTCTAGCACAGATACGCAGTATTTT.